Shown below are 24 T cell receptor beta chains from a single sample sequenced in a study of shared clonotypes between healthy human individuals. Sequencing was performed with immunoSEQ multiplex PCR; in TCRdb, only in-frame clones are kept and a portion is missing. This table has a few million clones, more than 80% appearing once. The sample taken for sequencing was naive CD4+ T cells from PBMCs. Indicated subset: CD45RA+ positively selected. These receptors all come from a man younger than 35 in good health. Some clones in this sample may be carry-over from other donors' samples.

This clone was detected once. This chain links TRBV28 with TRBJ2-5; perhaps D is TRBD1 or TRBD2 (5 bases each). The CDR3 totals 15 residues. The germline V gene has CDR1 MDHEN and CDR2 SYDVKM. V lost 4 bases, J lost 4 bases, and 16 bases lay in between. Here the CDR3 reads CASSSQDTSLETQYF. The CDR3 region has the DNA TGTGCCAGCAGTTCTCAGGACACTAGTTTAGAGACCCAGTACTTC.

The chain combines TRBV5-4 with TRBJ1-2; D is unresolved. Trimming took off 6 bases at V and 4 bases at J, with 13 bases between the two ends. This CDR3 comprises 13 residues. Germline V gene lookup returns CDR1 SGHNT and CDR2 YYREEE (reference sequence). The DNA of the CDR3 is TGTGCCAGCACCGCCGGCCAATTCTATGGCTACACCTTC. Translating gives CASTAGQFYGYTF.

The rearrangement links TRBV7-9 to TRBJ1-3; no reliable D call. The germline gives CDR1 SEHNR, CDR2 FQNEAQ (reference sequence). The CDR3 contains 12 residues. The V end lost 5 bases, the J end lost 6 bases, and 8 bases lay between the germline ends. DNA of the CDR3: TGTGCCAGCAGCCGGACCGAAAACACCATATATTTT. This encodes CASSRTENTIYF. Filled out from reference TRBV7-9 and TRBJ1-3, the complete variable domain reads DTGVSQNPRHKITKRGQNVTFRCDPISEHNRLYWYRQTLGQGPEFLTYFQNEAQLEKSRLLSDRFSAERPKGSFSTLEIQRTEQGDSAMYLCASSRTENTIYFGEGSWLTVV.

The chain recombines TRBV7-3 with TRBJ2-1, with 12 positions matching TRBD2. Per germline, CDR1 SGHTA and CDR2 FQGTGA. The CDR3 covers 15 residues. Losses at the gene ends were 2 bases for V and 9 bases for J; bases not matched to a gene: 5. This CDR3 reads CASSLLAGGPGEQFF. The DNA for the CDR3 is TGTGCCAGCAGCTTACTAGCGGGAGGGCCGGGTGAGCAGTTCTTC.

This chain joins TRBV6-5 and TRBJ1-4, with 8 bases fitting TRBD1. The CDR3 is 14 residues long. Per germline, CDR1 MNHEY and CDR2 SVGAGI. Trimming cost V 2 bases and J 9 bases; bases outside gene matches: 5. The CDR3 nucleotides read TGTGCCAGCAGTTACGGGACAGGAAGTCAAAAACTGTTTTTT. Protein product: CASSYGTGSQKLFF.

A remark on this clone: Within the sample, other DNA sequences also encode this same CDR3. V usage is TRBV29-1 and J usage is TRBJ1-1; the D is unclear. This CDR3 region has 10 residues. Trimming cost V 7 bases and J 1 base, with 4 bases left between them. Germline assignment: CDR1 SQVTM and CDR2 ANQGSEA. The CDR3 DNA reads as TGCAGCGGGGGGAACACTGAAGCTTTCTTT. Translation gives CSGGNTEAFF.

The chain joins TRBV27 to TRBJ1-1, with 10 nucleotides matching TRBD1. Germline V gene lookup returns CDR1 MNHEY and CDR2 SMNVEV (reference sequence). The CDR3 runs to 16 residues. J was trimmed by 4 bases and V by 5 bases; bases with no gene match: 10. The CDR3 spells CASSPRDRGGATEAFF. The CDR3 DNA sequence: TGTGCCAGCAGTCCCCGGGACAGGGGAGGGGCCACTGAAGCTTTCTTT.

The chain employs TRBV5-1 and TRBJ2-3; D unresolved. Germline V gene sequence: CDR1 SGHRS, CDR2 YFSETQ. This CDR3 contains 12 residues. Trimming shortened V by 4 bases and J by 4 bases, and 7 bases separated the two germline ends. The CDR3 sequence: CASSPHADTQYF. Written as DNA, the CDR3 is TGCGCCAGCAGCCCGCACGCAGATACGCAGTATTTT.

V usage is TRBV19 and J usage is TRBJ2-1, with TRBD1 as a possible D gene (5 bases). Between the trimmed V and J ends, which lost 7 bases and 6 bases, there was a span of 25 bases. The CDR3 sequence is 17 residues long. Per the germline V gene, CDR1 is LNHDA and CDR2 is SQIVND (reference sequence). The CDR3 spells CASTPRHWLGVGNEQFF. Written as DNA, the CDR3 is TGTGCCAGTACCCCGCGTCACTGGCTAGGGGTCGGCAATGAGCAGTTCTTC.

The genes are TRBV7-8 and TRBJ2-3; tentatively, D is TRBD2 (6 bases). CDR3 length: 13 amino acids. The germline V gene has CDR1 SGHVS and CDR2 FQNEAQ. The V gene lost 5 bases and the J gene lost 6 bases, with 12 bases spanning the gap. The CDR3 bases are TGTGCCAGCAGCCCAGGGACTCTGGATACGCAGTATTTT. Its protein is CASSPGTLDTQYF.

V is TRBV6-1 and J is TRBJ1-2; 7 positions match TRBD1. The germline V gene encodes CDR1 MNHNS and CDR2 SASEGT. This CDR3 has 15 amino acids. J gave up 3 bases and V 7 bases, and 11 bases lay outside the gene matches. Here the CDR3 DNA reads TGTGCCAGCACCCAATTAGGGGGCGCGCACTATGGCTACACCTTC. Protein: CASTQLGGAHYGYTF.

CDR3 in DNA: TGTGCCAGCAGCTTGGAAAGTACGGTCGTTACCGGGGAGCTGTTTTTT. It yields the protein CASSLESTVVTGELFF. The rearrangement uses TRBV5-4 and TRBJ2-2; no firm D call. The length of the CDR3 is 16 residues. The germline V gene encodes CDR1 SGHNT and CDR2 YYREEE (reference sequence). V shed 0 bases and J shed 5 bases, with 14 bases lying between them.

V and J are TRBV28 and TRBJ2-3, with unresolved D. From germline, CDR1 is MDHEN and CDR2 SYDVKM. The CDR3 spans 15 residues. V gave up 3 bases and J gave up 1 base, with 11 bases separating them. DNA of the CDR3: TGTGCCAGCAGTTTTACATGGCAGGGCACAGATACGCAGTATTTT. Its protein product is CASSFTWQGTDTQYF.

The V call is TRBV5-6, the J call TRBJ2-1; no clear D. The ends were cut back, 4 bases at V and 2 bases at J, with 16 bases in the middle. Germline V gene sequence: CDR1 SGHDT, CDR2 YYEEEE. This CDR3 is built from 16 residues. CDR3 residues: CASSILSETPYNEQFF. The DNA for the CDR3 is TGTGCCAGCAGCATCTTATCGGAGACGCCCTACAATGAGCAGTTCTTC.

This clone was observed once. The rearrangement links TRBV4-3 to TRBJ2-3, with D perhaps matching TRBD2 (6 bases). The germline gives CDR1 LGHNA, CDR2 YSLEER. The CDR3 covers 16 residues. Trimming stripped 0 bases from V and 1 base from J, with 11 bases between. The CDR3 sequence: CASSQDYGTRTDTQYF. The CDR3 DNA follows: TGCGCCAGCAGCCAAGATTACGGGACTCGCACAGATACGCAGTATTTT.

This chain uses TRBV28 with TRBJ1-1; D is uncertain. The CDR3 is 12 amino acids. V was cut by 6 bases and J by 10 bases, with 15 bases left in between. The germline CDR1 and CDR2 sequences are MDHEN and SYDVKM. The CDR3 DNA sequence: TGTGCCAGCAGCCAAAACTGGCTCGGAGCTTTCTTT. This translates into CASSQNWLGAFF.

The genes are TRBV6-5 and TRBJ2-1; D might be TRBD1 or TRBD2, each matching 5 bases. Germline-derived CDR1 and CDR2 are MNHEY and SVGAGI. V was clipped by 7 bases and J by 6 bases, with 16 bases between them. The CDR3 runs to 14 residues. The CDR3 is CASTDWGSPNEQFF. CDR3 DNA sequence: TGTGCCAGCACCGACTGGGGGTCGCCCAATGAGCAGTTCTTC.

This chain joins TRBV9 and TRBJ2-1, with unresolved D. Germline CDR1 SGDLS, CDR2 YYNGEE. This CDR3 is 15 amino acids long. Trimming took 2 bases from V and 3 from J, leaving 12 bases between them. CDR3 region: CASSVGVVFYNEQFF. The CDR3 region has the DNA TGTGCCAGCAGCGTGGGTGTTGTATTCTACAATGAGCAGTTCTTC. The full variable domain, rest sourced from reference TRBV9 and TRBJ2-1, is DSGVTQTPKHLITATGQRVTLRCSPRSGDLSVYWYQQSLDQGLQFLIQYYNGEERAKGNILERFSAQQFPDLHSELNLSSLELGDSALYFCASSVGVVFYNEQFFGPGTRLTVL.

This clone showed up just once. The same CDR3 is also encoded by other DNA sequences in this sample. The chain combines TRBV7-2 with TRBJ2-1; D not certain. This CDR3 spans 13 amino acids. Trimming removed 2 bases from V and 5 bases from J, with 7 bases in between. Germline CDR1 and CDR2: SGHTA and FQGNSA. The CDR3 DNA reads TGTGCCAGCAGCTTAACCCGGGACAATGAGCAGTTCTTC. Amino acid sequence: CASSLTRDNEQFF.

The DNA of the CDR3 is TGTGCCAGCAGCTCCTATCCCCCTAGCGGGGCCAGCTACGAGCAGTACTTC. Translated, it gives CASSSYPPSGASYEQYF. The chain uses TRBV11-2 and TRBJ2-7; 9 nucleotides line up with TRBD2. With V trimmed by 4 bases and J by 3 bases, 13 bases remained unmatched. CDR3 size: 17 residues. Germline-derived CDR1 and CDR2 are SGHAT and FQNNGV. Complete variable domain (other parts from reference TRBV11-2 and TRBJ2-7): EAGVAQSPRYKIIEKRQSVAFWCNPISGHATLYWYQQILGQGPKLLIQFQNNGVVDDSQLPKDRFSAERLKGVDSTLKIQPAKLEDSAVYLCASSSYPPSGASYEQYFGPGTRLTVT.

This rearrangement joins TRBV2 to TRBJ2-5, with a weak D call TRBD1 (5 bases). This CDR3 spans 13 amino acids. V gave up 7 bases and J gave up 5 bases, with 14 bases separating them. CDR1 and CDR2 from the germline V gene are SNHLY and FYNNEI. The CDR3 nucleotides read TGTGCCAGCACCTTTAGGGGTGGGGAGACCCAGTACTTC. Protein: CASTFRGGETQYF.

The rearrangement uses TRBV5-1 and TRBJ2-5; 12 positions agree with TRBD1. J gave up 4 bases and V 4 bases, and 8 bases lay outside the gene matches. Germline CDR1 SGHRS, CDR2 YFSETQ. This CDR3 is 16 amino acids long. CDR3 loop: CASSAAGQGAGETQYF. CDR3 nucleotides: TGCGCCAGCAGCGCGGCGGGACAGGGGGCCGGAGAGACCCAGTACTTC.

The V gene is TRBV27, the J gene TRBJ1-2; TRBD1 is a possible D gene (6 bases). The CDR3 has 18 residues. Trimming left V 5 bases short and J 2 bases short, with 24 bases between. Germline lookup yields CDR1 MNHEY and CDR2 SMNVEV (reference sequence). CDR3 region: CASSLTVRVRGENYGYTF. The CDR3 DNA follows: TGTGCCAGCAGTCTTACGGTCCGGGTCAGGGGAGAAAACTATGGCTACACCTTC.

This rearrangement joins TRBV30 to TRBJ1-4, with no clear D. The CDR3 has 13 amino acids. Looked up from germline, CDR1 is GTSNPN and CDR2 is SVGIG (reference sequence). V was clipped by 3 bases and J by 8 bases, with 13 bases between them. CDR3 region: CAWSNRGWEKLFF. Written as DNA, the CDR3 is TGTGCCTGGAGCAACAGAGGGTGGGAAAAACTGTTTTTT.